The rows below give T cell receptor beta chains drawn from one sample of a study of identifying expanded T cells in peripheral blood. Method: immunoSEQ multiplex PCR; TCRdb's copy keeps in-frame clones and lacks some. The repertoire includes some 70,000 clones, almost 90% of them detected once, and roughly 3.5% sits in the top ten. The specimen was blood. These receptors were obtained from a person between 18 and 69 years old in good health. CDR3s include the opening cysteine and the closing phenylalanine or tryptophan. The D gene is left open where the match is weak. The size of a clone is reported for some rows only, either as once, few or many, or as a class for expanded clones.

D: NA
J: TRBJ1-1
size: NA
V: TRBV5-6
length: 14
DNA: TGTGCCAGCAGCTTGGTGGGTACGAACACTGAAGCTTTCTTT
CDR3: CASSLVGTNTEAFF

D: NA
J: TRBJ1-2
size: once
V: TRBV5-1
length: 15
DNA: TGCGCCAGCAGCTTCATGAACACCGGAGGAGGTGGCTACACCTTC
CDR3: CASSFMNTGGGGYTF

D: NA
J: TRBJ2-3
size: NA
V: TRBV14
length: 15
DNA: TGTGCCAGCAGCCAGAAATGGGGAACGATAGATACGCAGTATTTT
CDR3: CASSQKWGTIDTQYF

D: NA
J: TRBJ2-5
size: NA
V: TRBV4-1
length: 16
DNA: TGCGCCAGCAGCCAAGGTCCCCGACCGGAACAAGAGACCCAGTACTTC
CDR3: CASSQGPRPEQETQYF

D: NA
J: TRBJ1-2
size: NA
V: TRBV6-1
length: 13
DNA: TGTGCCAGCAGTGAAGGGGAACTCGCCGGCTACACCTTC
CDR3: CASSEGELAGYTF

D: TRBD1
J: TRBJ2-7
size: NA
V: TRBV25-1
length: 15
DNA: TGTGCCAGCAGTGACCCTCGGACAGGGGCGAACGAGCAGTACTTC
CDR3: CASSDPRTGANEQYF

D: NA
J: TRBJ1-2
size: NA
V: TRBV18
length: 15
DNA: TGTGCCAGCTCACCCCTGACAGCGCTAAAGACAGGCTACACCTTC
CDR3: CASSPLTALKTGYTF

D: NA
J: TRBJ1-1
size: NA
V: TRBV7-8
length: 13
DNA: TGTGCCAGCAGCGAGATCAGAGACACTGAAGCTTTCTTT
CDR3: CASSEIRDTEAFF

D: TRBD2
J: TRBJ2-1
size: NA
V: TRBV15
length: 20
DNA: TGTGCCACCAGCAGCTCCTCCGGGACTAGCGGGAGAGGGTCCTACAATGAGCAGTTCTTC
CDR3: CATSSSSGTSGRGSYNEQFF

D: NA
J: TRBJ2-7
size: NA
V: TRBV7-2
length: 14
DNA: TGTGCCAGCAGCTTAGACAGAAACAAGGTGGAGCAGTACTTC
CDR3: CASSLDRNKVEQYF

D: TRBD2
J: TRBJ2-1
size: NA
V: TRBV15
length: 20
DNA: TGTGCCACCAGCAGGCCCCATGGACTAGCGGGCCTGAGCTCCTACAATGAGCAGTTCTTC
CDR3: CATSRPHGLAGLSSYNEQFF

D: NA
J: TRBJ2-2
size: NA
V: TRBV5-1
length: 13
DNA: TGCGCCAGCAGCTTACAGGATACCGGGGAGCTGTTTTTT
CDR3: CASSLQDTGELFF

D: NA
J: TRBJ1-6
size: NA
V: TRBV2
length: 15
DNA: TGTGCCAGCAGTGAAAGCGGCAGCCGTAATTCACCCCTCCACTTT
CDR3: CASSESGSRNSPLHF

D: NA
J: TRBJ1-1
size: once
V: TRBV2
length: 13
DNA: TGTGCCAGCAGCAGGTTAACGAACACTGAAGCTTTCTTT
CDR3: CASSRLTNTEAFF

D: NA
J: TRBJ1-1
size: once
V: TRBV27
length: 13
DNA: TGTGCCAGCAGTTTGCAGTCCCAGACTGAAGCTTTCTTT
CDR3: CASSLQSQTEAFF

D: NA
J: TRBJ1-2
size: few
V: TRBV5-1
length: 15
DNA: TGCGCCAGCAGCTTGGACGTGGGGGGTACAAATGGCTACACCTTC
CDR3: CASSLDVGGTNGYTF

D: NA
J: TRBJ1-6
size: NA
V: TRBV7-2
length: 15
DNA: TGTGCCAGCAGCTTATCATTCTTGGGGGATTCACCCCTCCACTTT
CDR3: CASSLSFLGDSPLHF

D: NA
J: TRBJ1-2
size: NA
V: TRBV2
length: 14
DNA: TGTGCCAGCAGCGACCCCGCCAGAGCCCTCGGCTACACCTTC
CDR3: CASSDPARALGYTF

D: NA
J: TRBJ1-1
size: NA
V: TRBV29-1
length: 13
DNA: TGCAGCGTTGAATTGAAAATGAACACTGAAGCTTTCTTT
CDR3: CSVELKMNTEAFF

D: TRBD2
J: TRBJ2-3
size: NA
V: TRBV7-3
length: 17
DNA: TGTGCCAGCAGCTTAACCCCCGGACTAGCGGGGTCAGATACGCAGTATTTT
CDR3: CASSLTPGLAGSDTQYF

D: NA
J: TRBJ1-4
size: NA
V: TRBV10-3
length: 12
DNA: TGTGCCACCACACCAGGGATGGAAAAACTGTTTTTT
CDR3: CATTPGMEKLFF

D: NA
J: TRBJ2-2
size: NA
V: TRBV11-3
length: 16
DNA: TGTGCCAGCAGCTTTGGATCAATTACCGGGGCCGGGGAGCTGTTTTTT
CDR3: CASSFGSITGAGELFF

D: NA
J: TRBJ2-5
size: NA
V: TRBV7-6
length: 18
DNA: TGTGCCAGCAGCCCCAGGGGAGCTCGCAGGGCCGGAGTGGAGACCCAGTACTTC
CDR3: CASSPRGARRAGVETQYF

D: NA
J: TRBJ2-2
size: once
V: TRBV13
length: 16
DNA: TGTGCCAGCAGCTCTACTGGAGGAATAAACACCGGGGAGCTGTTTTTT
CDR3: CASSSTGGINTGELFF

D: NA
J: TRBJ2-1
size: NA
V: TRBV7-2
length: 14
DNA: TGTGCCAGCAGCTCGATGGACTTCTACAATGAGCAGTTCTTC
CDR3: CASSSMDFYNEQFF

D: NA
J: TRBJ1-2
size: NA
V: TRBV6-5
length: 14
DNA: TGTGCCAGCGGAAGGCACAGTCGCGAGGGCGGCTACACCTTC
CDR3: CASGRHSREGGYTF

D: NA
J: TRBJ2-3
size: few
V: TRBV9
length: 17
DNA: TGTGCCAGCAGTGCCAGGGCTAGCGGACAGCACACAGATACGCAGTATTTT
CDR3: CASSARASGQHTDTQYF

D: NA
J: TRBJ1-2
size: NA
V: TRBV28
length: 14
DNA: TGTGCCAGCAGTTTATCTGGGGGTGGCTATGGCTACACCTTC
CDR3: CASSLSGGGYGYTF

D: NA
J: TRBJ2-2
size: NA
V: TRBV6-4
length: 13
DNA: TGTGCCAGCAGTTTGGACAGCACCGGGGAGCTGTTTTTT
CDR3: CASSLDSTGELFF

D: NA
J: TRBJ2-3
size: NA
V: TRBV9
length: 15
DNA: TGTGCCAGCAGCGTAGACGGGAGCGTGTGGGATACGCAGTATTTT
CDR3: CASSVDGSVWDTQYF

D: TRBD2
J: TRBJ2-5
size: NA
V: TRBV18
length: 15
DNA: TGTGCCAGCTCACCGGTAGCGGGGGATTCTGTGACCCAGTACTTC
CDR3: CASSPVAGDSVTQYF

D: NA
J: TRBJ2-7
size: NA
V: TRBV12-5
length: 13
DNA: TGTGCTAGTGGTTTGGTACGGGGTAGGGAGCAGTACTTC
CDR3: CASGLVRGREQYF

D: TRBD1
J: TRBJ2-3
size: NA
V: TRBV28
length: 15
DNA: TGTGCCAGCAGTTTACGACAGGGGTTCACAGATACGCAGTATTTT
CDR3: CASSLRQGFTDTQYF

D: NA
J: TRBJ2-3
size: NA
V: TRBV7-8
length: 14
DNA: TGTGCCAGCAGCTTAGTCGGGGTTCGAGATACGCAGTATTTT
CDR3: CASSLVGVRDTQYF

D: TRBD1
J: TRBJ1-4
size: once
V: TRBV14
length: 15
DNA: TGTGCCAGCAGGAGGACAGGGGGGATTAATGAAAAACTGTTTTTT
CDR3: CASRRTGGINEKLFF

D: NA
J: TRBJ1-1
size: NA
V: TRBV30
length: 13
DNA: TGTGCCTGGAGTGTACTTGTGAACACTGAAGCTTTCTTT
CDR3: CAWSVLVNTEAFF

D: NA
J: TRBJ2-3
size: NA
V: TRBV7-8
length: 12
DNA: TGTGCCAGCGGTATGGAGGCAGATACGCAGTATTTT
CDR3: CASGMEADTQYF

D: TRBD2
J: TRBJ2-7
size: NA
V: TRBV28
length: 16
DNA: TGTGCCAGCAGTTTCCTCTTAGCGGGACTTACCTACGAGCAGTACTTC
CDR3: CASSFLLAGLTYEQYF

D: TRBD2
J: TRBJ2-1
size: NA
V: TRBV4-1
length: 17
DNA: TGCGCCAGCAGCCCGGTGTGGCGGGAGGGCCGGATCAATGAGCAGTTCTTC
CDR3: CASSPVWREGRINEQFF

D: TRBD1
J: TRBJ1-6
size: once
V: TRBV4-1
length: 18
DNA: TGCGCCAGCAGCCAATTTAAGACCGGGACAGGGTATGGATCACCCCTCCACTTT
CDR3: CASSQFKTGTGYGSPLHF

D: NA
J: TRBJ1-1
size: NA
V: TRBV10-3
length: 15
DNA: TGTGCCATCAGTGAGCAATGGCAGCTTAACACTGAAGCTTTCTTT
CDR3: CAISEQWQLNTEAFF

D: TRBD1
J: TRBJ2-1
size: once
V: TRBV18
length: 15
DNA: TGTGCCAGCTCACCGTTGACAGGGGGTGGCGATGAGCAGTTCTTC
CDR3: CASSPLTGGGDEQFF

D: TRBD2
J: TRBJ2-7
size: NA
V: TRBV6-5
length: 13
DNA: TGTGCCAGCAATCCTAGCGGGTCGGGCGAGCAGTACTTC
CDR3: CASNPSGSGEQYF

D: NA
J: TRBJ2-1
size: NA
V: TRBV2
length: 14
DNA: TGTGCCAGCTTACCGGGACTGGGTTACAATGAGCAGTTCTTC
CDR3: CASLPGLGYNEQFF

D: NA
J: TRBJ2-7
size: NA
V: TRBV7-9
length: 14
DNA: TGTGCCAGCAGCTTAGGGTTAGGGGTCCACGAGCAGTACTTC
CDR3: CASSLGLGVHEQYF

D: TRBD2
J: TRBJ2-3
size: NA
V: TRBV4-1
length: 18
DNA: TGCGCCAGCAGCCAAGTTCGCGGGAGGGCCTCTGTGACAGATACGCAGTATTTT
CDR3: CASSQVRGRASVTDTQYF

D: NA
J: TRBJ1-1
size: NA
V: TRBV4-3
length: 13
DNA: TGCGCCAGCAGCCAAGTGGGGCTCTCGGGAGCTTTCTTT
CDR3: CASSQVGLSGAFF

D: NA
J: TRBJ2-2
size: NA
V: TRBV25-1
length: 15
DNA: TGTGCCAGCAGTCCTGCGTCTTGGGACACCGGGGAGCTGTTTTTT
CDR3: CASSPASWDTGELFF

D: NA
J: TRBJ1-6
size: NA
V: TRBV21-1
length: 16
DNA: TGTGCCAGCAGCAAAGTACCGGGACAGGGAGGTTCACCCCTCCACTTT
CDR3: CASSKVPGQGGSPLHF

D: NA
J: TRBJ1-2
size: once
V: TRBV7-2
length: 13
DNA: TGTGCCAGCAGCTTTTCAGGGACCTATGGCTACACCTTC
CDR3: CASSFSGTYGYTF

D: TRBD2
J: TRBJ2-7
size: NA
V: TRBV7-2
length: 18
DNA: TGTGCCAGCAGCTTAACCTGGACTAGCGGGAGGGCGCATTACGAGCAGTACTTC
CDR3: CASSLTWTSGRAHYEQYF

D: NA
J: TRBJ2-1
size: NA
V: TRBV4-1
length: 15
DNA: TGCGCCAGCAGCCAAGAGTTTCAGTCCTACAATGAGCAGTTCTTC
CDR3: CASSQEFQSYNEQFF

D: TRBD2
J: TRBJ2-2
size: NA
V: TRBV25-1
length: 14
DNA: TGTGCCAGCAAGGGAGGGATCGACACCGGGGAGCTGTTTTTT
CDR3: CASKGGIDTGELFF

D: NA
J: TRBJ1-2
size: NA
V: TRBV28
length: 12
DNA: TGTGCCAGCAGAACAGGGTTCTATGGCTACACCTTC
CDR3: CASRTGFYGYTF

D: TRBD1
J: TRBJ2-2
size: NA
V: TRBV19
length: 17
DNA: TGTGCCAGTAGTAAGCGCGGGACAGGGGAACGCACCGGGGAGCTGTTTTTT
CDR3: CASSKRGTGERTGELFF